A single sample is the source of the 11 T cell receptor beta chains below, sequenced in a study of shared clonotypes between healthy human individuals. The repertoire was sequenced with immunoSEQ multiplex PCR; TCRdb's copy has only in-frame clones and lacks some. The sample shows about 480,000 clones, almost 80% of them seen only once. Sequenced material: PBMCs. The receptors were gathered from a woman in her 40s in good health. Some clones in this sample may be carry-over from other donors' samples.

The V call is TRBV6-1, the J call TRBJ1-1; unclear D gene. V lost 4 bases and J 2 bases, leaving 8 bases between the germline ends. This CDR3 region has 13 residues. Germline V gives CDR1 MNHNS, CDR2 SASEGT. The CDR3 here is CASSATPNTEAFF. CDR3 nucleotide sequence: TGTGCCAGCAGTGCTACACCCAACACTGAAGCTTTCTTT.

The rearrangement uses TRBV28 and TRBJ1-5; TRBD1 matches at 8 bases. V lost 5 bases and J lost 2; bases outside the gene matches: 8. The CDR3 sequence is 16 residues long. Germline V gene sequence: CDR1 MDHEN, CDR2 SYDVKM. The CDR3 reads CASSLQGARGNQPQHF. CDR3 sequence (DNA): TGTGCCAGCAGTCTGCAGGGGGCGAGGGGCAATCAGCCCCAGCATTTT.

The V call is TRBV5-1, the J call TRBJ2-5; D is undetermined. The J call may not be correct, given that the DNA end is closer to TRBJ2-7. This CDR3 is built from 17 residues. Germline V gives CDR1 SGHRS, CDR2 YFSETQ. The CDR3 nucleotides read TGCGCCAGCAGCTTAAGACCCCCATCCGCGAGCTCCTACGAGCAGTACTTC. Its protein is CASSLRPPSASSYEQYF.

The chain combines TRBV28 with TRBJ2-7; 10 positions match TRBD1. CDR1 and CDR2 (germline): MDHEN, SYDVKM. The CDR3 covers 16 residues. Trimming at V came to 6 bases and at J to 3 bases, leaving 11 bases not matched to a gene. This CDR3 reads CASSLNAGTGVYEQYF. CDR3 nucleotide sequence: TGTGCCAGCAGCCTCAATGCCGGGACAGGGGTCTACGAGCAGTACTTC.

This chain uses TRBV19 with TRBJ1-4; the match to TRBD1 covers 8 bases. The V gene end was trimmed by 4 bases and the J gene end by 7 bases; junction bases not matched to a gene: 11. CDR1 LNHDA and CDR2 SQIVND come from the germline V gene (reference sequence). The CDR3 loop spans 16 amino acids. Written as DNA, the CDR3 is TGTGCCAGTAGTACTGTTGCAGGGACAGGATTTGAAAAACTGTTTTTT. This encodes CASSTVAGTGFEKLFF.

This clone has ten or more counts. The rearrangement joins TRBV27 to TRBJ1-1; TRBD1 might be the D (5 bases). The germline V gene encodes CDR1 MNHEY and CDR2 SMNVEV (reference sequence). The CDR3 contains 15 residues. Trimming took off 5 bases at V and 0 bases at J, with 13 bases between the two ends. CDR3 bases: TGTGCCAGCAGTCGCCCGGGACCCATGAACACTGAAGCTTTCTTT. It encodes CASSRPGPMNTEAFF.

V is TRBV7-9 and J is TRBJ2-7; 8 bases line up with TRBD1. This CDR3 has 15 amino acids. V dropped 6 bases and J dropped 3; count of bases not matched to a gene: 10. Germline CDR1 reads SEHNR; CDR2 reads FQNEAQ (reference sequence). The CDR3 region has the DNA TGTGCCAGCAGTCCTGGACAGGGCATCTTCTACGAGCAGTACTTC. Its translation is CASSPGQGIFYEQYF.

This rearrangement joins TRBV9 to TRBJ2-7; tentative D call: TRBD1 (7 bases). Trimming left V 0 bases short and J 6 bases short, with 13 bases between. Germline lookup yields CDR1 SGDLS and CDR2 YYNGEE. The CDR3 has 14 amino acids. CDR3 bases: TGTGCCAGCAGCGTAGATGGTCAGGGGGGCGAGCAGTACTTC. This codes for CASSVDGQGGEQYF. Full variable domain (missing parts from reference TRBV9 and TRBJ2-7): DSGVTQTPKHLITATGQRVTLRCSPRSGDLSVYWYQQSLDQGLQFLIQYYNGEERAKGNILERFSAQQFPDLHSELNLSSLELGDSALYFCASSVDGQGGEQYFGPGTRLTVT.

The chain links TRBV7-2 to TRBJ1-5, with TRBD1 matching over 9 bases. The CDR3 sequence is 15 residues long. Germline V gene sequence: CDR1 SGHTA, CDR2 FQGNSA. The V and J ends lost 5 bases and 6 bases, in that order; junction bases with no gene match: 8. The CDR3 reads CASSTRQGGSQPQHF. CDR3 DNA: TGTGCCAGCAGCACCAGACAGGGGGGTAGTCAGCCCCAGCATTTT.

V gene TRBV27 combines with J gene TRBJ2-1; D is perhaps TRBD1 or TRBD2 (5 bases each). CDR3 length: 16 residues. V lost 6 bases and J 0 bases, leaving 15 bases between the germline ends. Germline V CDR1 and CDR2: MNHEY, SMNVEV (reference sequence). The CDR3 bases are TGTGCCAGCAGCCCGTCATGGGGGAGCTCCTACAATGAGCAGTTCTTC. This encodes CASSPSWGSSYNEQFF.

As to this clone: The sample carries other DNA sequences with the same CDR3. The chain combines TRBV6-5 with TRBJ2-7; D gene unclear. V dropped 0 bases and J dropped 2 bases, with 5 bases sitting between them. Looked up from germline, CDR1 is MNHEY and CDR2 is SVGAGI. This CDR3 region has 13 residues. CDR3 protein: CASSYSGTYEQYF. CDR3 bases: TGTGCCAGCAGTTACTCGGGCACCTACGAGCAGTACTTC.